The T cell receptor (delta chain) under discussion was sequenced for a study of Vδ1+ human thymocytes. In the case of this clone: Its antigen is unidentified.

V lost 1 base and J lost 0, with 27 bases in between. Germline V lookup: CDR1 TSWWSYY, CDR2 QGS. CDR3 length equals 21 residues. The template was reverse-transcribed extracted RNA. Pooled V-gene forward primers with one constant-region reverse primer generated the CDR3 amplicons by multiplex PCR. TCRdb reprocessed the multiplex PCR reads using CATT. Of 24,000 or so delta-chain clones in the sample, less than 30% were seen once. The study, taken as a whole, reports: In the thymus, TRG and TRD repertoires looked highly polyclonal with Gaussian CDR3 lengths.

Specimen: Vdelta1+ gamma-delta thymocytes from the thymus. Subset indicated: FACS-sorted CD3+ TCRalphabeta- TCRVdelta1+ TCRVdelta2- thymocytes. The clonotype originates from a boy less than two years old who had congenital heart surgery. V usage is TRDV1 and J usage is TRDJ1; D perhaps matches TRDD2 (5 bases). In DNA form, the CDR3 reads TGTGCTCTTGGGGAACCTCGGAAGAGAGCCTACCCACCTGATTACACCGATAAACTCATCTTT. This translates into CALGEPRKRAYPPDYTDKLIF.